This TCR beta chain derives from a study of CD8+CD57+ T cells in acquired aplastic anemia. Across the study: Sorted CD4+ plus CD8+ cells gave DNA averaging around 3 ug.

TCR beta VDJ and CDR3 profiles were obtained from a genomic DNA template. In TCRdb, the reads were re-called with MiXCR into one record per CDR3 protein. Of about 75,000 distinct CDR3 sequences listed, about 70% are singletons. Note on this clonotype: Antigen: not known.

An expansion of CD8+CD57+ cells by flow cytometry had been shown in patients chosen for sequencing. Acquired aplastic anemia of severe grade affected all patients. Between the trimmed V and J ends, which lost 1 base and 4 bases, there was a span of 8 bases. CDR3 size: 13 residues. CDR1 and CDR2 (germline): SGDLS, YYNGEE. The study's findings and limits: The study identified under 30 CD8+ CDR3 sequences shared by patients and controls. A significant difference in CD8+ Simpson's diversity between patients and controls was not found.

Sequencing input: sorted CD4+, CD8+, or CD8+CD57+ T cells (not recorded which) from PBMCs. V gene TRBV9 combines with J gene TRBJ1-2, with D possibly being TRBD1 (6 bases). The sequence was obtained from a human donor with aplastic anemia. CDR3 amino acids: CASSVTGSYGYTF. The CDR3 nucleotides are TGTGCCAGCAGCGTAACAGGGAGCTATGGCTACACCTTC. Full variable domain (missing parts from reference TRBV9 and TRBJ1-2): DSGVTQTPKHLITATGQRVTLRCSPRSGDLSVYWYQQSLDQGLQFLIQYYNGEERAKGNILERFSAQQFPDLHSELNLSSLELGDSALYFCASSVTGSYGYTFGSGTRLTVV.